The 4 T cell receptor beta chains below all came from one sample that was sequenced in a study of CD8 T cells in ankylosing spondylitis. General study points: Characteristic, it appeared, of ankylosing spondylitis blood was a TCR beta motif of about eight highly homologous variants.

TCRdb reanalysed the 5' RACE reads using MiXCR and keeps one entry per CDR3 protein. The sample includes about 460,000 distinct CDR3 sequences, approximately 5.3% of them seen just once. The antigens of these receptors remain unknown. The sample was blood, either unsorted or a sorted T cell fraction (not recorded which). Source of these receptors: a male donor with ankylosing spondylitis.

This clonotype was seen many times. This rearrangement joins TRBV7-8 to TRBJ2-7, with D tentatively TRBD1 or TRBD2 (6 bases each). The V gene lost 6 bases and the J gene lost 5 bases, with 14 bases spanning the gap. The CDR3 runs 13 residues. The germline V gene encodes CDR1 SGHVS and CDR2 FQNEAQ. The CDR3 DNA reads as TGTGCCAGCAGGGTAGGGGGGAAGGACGAGCAGTACTTC. Its protein is CASRVGGKDEQYF.

This clonotype was counted a few times. This rearrangement joins TRBV5-1 to TRBJ1-3; tentative D call: TRBD1 (6 bases). CDR1 is SGHRS, CDR2 YFSETQ, per germline. There are 16 residues in the CDR3. V was cut by 4 bases and J by 3 bases, with 17 bases left in between. The CDR3 is CASSPNSGTFGNTIYF. In nucleotides, the CDR3 is TGCGCCAGCAGCCCTAACTCCGGGACATTTGGAAACACCATATATTTT.

This clonotype was seen at least ten times. The chain combines TRBV5-1 with TRBJ2-1, with TRBD2 matching over 11 bases. The CDR3 totals 18 residues. V shed 0 bases, J shed 7 bases, and the junction held 12 bases outside the gene matches. Germline CDR1 reads SGHRS; CDR2 reads YFSETQ. The CDR3 sequence is CASSLVLAGGPTRNEQFF. The DNA for the CDR3 is TGCGCCAGCAGCTTGGTTTTAGCGGGAGGGCCTACGAGGAATGAGCAGTTCTTC.

This clonotype appeared many times. V usage is TRBV5-1 and J usage is TRBJ2-1, with 7 bases aligning to TRBD2. This CDR3 comprises 14 residues. V lost 5 bases to trimming and J lost 2 bases; unmatched junction nucleotides: 4. CDR1 and CDR2 from the germline V gene are SGHRS and YFSETQ. The CDR3 sequence: CASSEGLPYNEQFF. The CDR3 DNA follows: TGCGCCAGCAGTGAGGGACTACCCTACAATGAGCAGTTCTTC.